The rows below give T cell receptor beta chains drawn from one sample of a study of Graves' ophthalmopathy and Graves' hyperthyroidism. One entry per CDR3 protein, called by TCRdb with MiXCR from the multiplex PCR reads. Of just over 600,000 distinct CDR3 sequences in the sample, approximately 22% are singletons; the top ten hold more than 5.5%. Sequenced material: peripheral blood. Receptor source: a woman aged 18-35 years with stable Graves' hyperthyroidism. Some clones in this sample may be carry-over from other donors' samples. Both conserved end residues are part of each CDR3. The D gene is left open where the match is weak. Clone size is stated in some rows and not others, as once, few, many or a class when expanded.

clone size: many
V gene: TRBV11-1
J gene: TRBJ1-2
D gene: TRBD1
CDR3 DNA: TGTGCCAGCAGCCCGGCCGGGACAGGGAAGTCCCTCCTCTATGGCTACACCTTC
CDR3 protein: CASSPAGTGKSLLYGYTF

clone size: many
V gene: TRBV30
J gene: TRBJ1-1
D gene: TRBD1
CDR3 DNA: TGTGCCTGGGGGACAGGGTTGAACACTGAAGCTTTCTTT
CDR3 protein: CAWGTGLNTEAFF

clone size: few
V gene: TRBV27
J gene: TRBJ1-1
D gene: -
CDR3 DNA: TGTGCCAGCAGTTTAGTGGGGCGAATGGGAAACACTGAAGCTTTCTTT
CDR3 protein: CASSLVGRMGNTEAFF

clone size: many
V gene: TRBV12-3/TRBV12-4
J gene: TRBJ1-1
D gene: -
CDR3 DNA: TGTGCCAGCATCCCCGACCGAGACCGCAGGTATATAGAAGCTTTCTTT
CDR3 protein: CASIPDRDRRYIEAFF

clone size: -
V gene: TRBV6-1
J gene: TRBJ2-2
D gene: -
CDR3 DNA: TGTGCCAGCAGCCTCCCGGGCTGGGACACCGGGGAGCTGTTTTTT
CDR3 protein: CASSLPGWDTGELFF

clone size: many
V gene: TRBV6-5
J gene: TRBJ1-1
D gene: -
CDR3 DNA: TGTGCCAGCAGTTACGGAGGGAACGCTGAAGCTTTCTTT
CDR3 protein: CASSYGGNAEAFF

clone size: many
V gene: TRBV5-1
J gene: TRBJ1-5
D gene: TRBD1
CDR3 DNA: TGCGCCAGCAGCTTTCTGCCGGGACAGGGGGCTAAAGGGTATCAGCCCCAGCATTTT
CDR3 protein: CASSFLPGQGAKGYQPQHF

clone size: few
V gene: TRBV12-3/TRBV12-4
J gene: TRBJ1-2
D gene: -
CDR3 DNA: TGTGCCAGCAGTCGATGGACAGAATATGGCTACACCTTC
CDR3 protein: CASSRWTEYGYTF

clone size: many
V gene: TRBV12-3/TRBV12-4
J gene: TRBJ2-4
D gene: -
CDR3 DNA: TGTGCCAGCAGCTTTCCAGGGGACATTCAGTACTTC
CDR3 protein: CASSFPGDIQYF

clone size: -
V gene: TRBV3-1
J gene: TRBJ2-5
D gene: TRBD2
CDR3 DNA: TGTGCCAGCAGCCCCGTCCTTCGGGACTACCCCCAAGAGACCCAGTACTTC
CDR3 protein: CASSPVLRDYPQETQYF

clone size: many
V gene: TRBV29-1
J gene: TRBJ1-2
D gene: -
CDR3 DNA: TGCAGCGTTCCGAGTCCTAGTTATGGCTACACCTTC
CDR3 protein: CSVPSPSYGYTF

clone size: many
V gene: TRBV18
J gene: TRBJ1-2
D gene: TRBD1
CDR3 DNA: TGTGCCAGCTCAGCCGGGGGGACAGCCTATGGCTACACCTTC
CDR3 protein: CASSAGGTAYGYTF

clone size: -
V gene: TRBV12-3/TRBV12-4
J gene: TRBJ2-4
D gene: -
CDR3 DNA: TGTGCCAGCAGGGACTCTAAAAACATTCAGTACTTC
CDR3 protein: CASRDSKNIQYF

clone size: many
V gene: TRBV7-9
J gene: TRBJ2-2
D gene: -
CDR3 DNA: TGTGCCAGCAGGCCGGGGGTTTCGGGGGAGCTGTTTTTT
CDR3 protein: CASRPGVSGELFF

clone size: few
V gene: TRBV6-1
J gene: TRBJ2-7
D gene: -
CDR3 DNA: TGTGCCAGCAGTGAGGCCGAACCCCCCCTCACGAGCGAGCAGTACTTC
CDR3 protein: CASSEAEPPLTSEQYF

clone size: many
V gene: TRBV2
J gene: TRBJ1-1
D gene: TRBD1
CDR3 DNA: TGTGCCAGCAGTGGGACAGGGCCGAACACTGAAGCTTTCTTT
CDR3 protein: CASSGTGPNTEAFF

clone size: many
V gene: TRBV27
J gene: TRBJ2-7
D gene: TRBD2
CDR3 DNA: TGTGCCAGCAGTTTAGGTAGCGGGAGATCCTACGAGCAGTACTTC
CDR3 protein: CASSLGSGRSYEQYF

clone size: many
V gene: TRBV9
J gene: TRBJ2-5
D gene: -
CDR3 DNA: TGTGCCAGCAGCTTGTCCGCAGAAGAGACCCAGTACTTC
CDR3 protein: CASSLSAEETQYF

clone size: -
V gene: TRBV13
J gene: TRBJ1-4
D gene: TRBD1
CDR3 DNA: TGTGCCAGCAGCTTTGACAGGGGCAATGAAAAACTGTTTTTT
CDR3 protein: CASSFDRGNEKLFF

clone size: many
V gene: TRBV2
J gene: TRBJ2-5
D gene: -
CDR3 DNA: TGTGCCAGCATCTATTTATCTCAAGAGACCCAGTACTTC
CDR3 protein: CASIYLSQETQYF

clone size: -
V gene: TRBV6-1
J gene: TRBJ2-4
D gene: TRBD1
CDR3 DNA: TGTGCCAGCAGAACCGGGACAGGGGGCAGGAACATTCAGTACTTC
CDR3 protein: CASRTGTGGRNIQYF

clone size: few
V gene: TRBV6-2/TRBV6-3
J gene: TRBJ1-2
D gene: -
CDR3 DNA: TGTGCCAGCAGTTACTCCCAGTATGGCTACACCTTC
CDR3 protein: CASSYSQYGYTF

clone size: many
V gene: TRBV4-1
J gene: TRBJ2-7
D gene: TRBD1
CDR3 DNA: TGCGCCCGCAGCCAAGCCGGGACAGGGATCTCCTGCGAGCAGTACTTC
CDR3 protein: CARSQAGTGISCEQYF

clone size: -
V gene: TRBV18
J gene: TRBJ1-1
D gene: -
CDR3 DNA: TGTGCCAGCTCACCATTACGGGGAGCGAACACTGAAGCTTTCTTT
CDR3 protein: CASSPLRGANTEAFF

clone size: many
V gene: TRBV28
J gene: TRBJ1-2
D gene: -
CDR3 DNA: TGTGCCAGCAGTTCCCTTGAGACATCCTATGGCTACACCTTC
CDR3 protein: CASSSLETSYGYTF

clone size: many
V gene: TRBV6-5
J gene: TRBJ2-7
D gene: -
CDR3 DNA: TGTGCCAGCAGTCCGGCAATCTCCTACGAGCAGTACTTC
CDR3 protein: CASSPAISYEQYF

clone size: many
V gene: TRBV6-5
J gene: TRBJ1-2
D gene: TRBD1
CDR3 DNA: TGTGCCAGCAGATCCGGGACAGGAAAGGACTATGGCTACACCTTC
CDR3 protein: CASRSGTGKDYGYTF

clone size: -
V gene: TRBV15
J gene: TRBJ1-1
D gene: -
CDR3 DNA: TGTGCCACCAGCCGCAACCGAAAGGACACTGAAGCTTTCTTT
CDR3 protein: CATSRNRKDTEAFF

clone size: -
V gene: TRBV5-1
J gene: TRBJ2-7
D gene: -
CDR3 DNA: TGCGCCAGCAGCTTGGGACGGGATCCCTACGAGCAGTACTTC
CDR3 protein: CASSLGRDPYEQYF

clone size: many
V gene: TRBV12-3/TRBV12-4
J gene: TRBJ1-2
D gene: TRBD1
CDR3 DNA: TGTGCCACCCAGACAGGGCGCTATGGCTACACCTTC
CDR3 protein: CATQTGRYGYTF

clone size: -
V gene: TRBV6-4
J gene: TRBJ1-1
D gene: TRBD1
CDR3 DNA: TGTGCCAGCGAGACAGGGAGCGGCACTGAAGCTTTCTTT
CDR3 protein: CASETGSGTEAFF

clone size: many
V gene: TRBV6-5
J gene: TRBJ1-3
D gene: -
CDR3 DNA: TGTGCCAGCAGTTACGGTCCGGGTGGAAACACCATATATTTT
CDR3 protein: CASSYGPGGNTIYF

clone size: many
V gene: TRBV5-4
J gene: TRBJ2-2
D gene: -
CDR3 DNA: TGTGCCAGCAGCTTGACAGCAGGGGCCACCGGGGAGCTGTTTTTT
CDR3 protein: CASSLTAGATGELFF

clone size: many
V gene: TRBV20-1
J gene: TRBJ2-7
D gene: TRBD1
CDR3 DNA: TGCAGTGCTAGGGGGTTAGACAACAGGGGGCGGATTTACGAGCAGTACTTC
CDR3 protein: CSARGLDNRGRIYEQYF

clone size: many
V gene: TRBV6-1
J gene: TRBJ1-5
D gene: -
CDR3 DNA: TGTGCCAGCAGTGGCGGGACAAACCTTGGCAATCAGCCCCAGCATTTT
CDR3 protein: CASSGGTNLGNQPQHF

clone size: many
V gene: TRBV11-2
J gene: TRBJ2-2
D gene: -
CDR3 DNA: TGTGCCAGCAGCTTCTCGACGGGGTTGGGCGGGGAGCTGTTTTTT
CDR3 protein: CASSFSTGLGGELFF

clone size: many
V gene: TRBV6-2/TRBV6-3
J gene: TRBJ2-7
D gene: TRBD2
CDR3 DNA: TGTGCCAGCAGTTACGCACTAGCGGAACAAAACTACTACGAGCAGTACTTC
CDR3 protein: CASSYALAEQNYYEQYF

clone size: few
V gene: TRBV7-3
J gene: TRBJ1-2
D gene: -
CDR3 DNA: TGTGCCAGCAGCCAAAAACCGGACCCAACTCCCGGCTACACCTTC
CDR3 protein: CASSQKPDPTPGYTF

clone size: -
V gene: TRBV5-6
J gene: TRBJ2-2
D gene: -
CDR3 DNA: TGTGCCAGCAGCACCGGGACGACGGGGACCGGGGAGCTGTTTTTT
CDR3 protein: CASSTGTTGTGELFF

clone size: many
V gene: TRBV5-1
J gene: TRBJ1-3
D gene: TRBD1
CDR3 DNA: TGCGCCAGCAGCCCCGGACAGGGGAAGGGAAACACCATATATTTT
CDR3 protein: CASSPGQGKGNTIYF

clone size: many
V gene: TRBV20-1
J gene: TRBJ1-5
D gene: -
CDR3 DNA: TGCAGTGCTTACCGGACGGCCGAGCGGGAGCCCCAGCATTTT
CDR3 protein: CSAYRTAEREPQHF

clone size: many
V gene: TRBV6-2/TRBV6-3
J gene: TRBJ1-6
D gene: -
CDR3 DNA: TGTGCCAGCAGTTCGTCAGGCTTAACACCCCTCCACTTT
CDR3 protein: CASSSSGLTPLHF

clone size: -
V gene: TRBV27
J gene: TRBJ2-2
D gene: -
CDR3 DNA: TGTGCCAGCAGTTTAGATAGGTACAACACCGGGGAGCTGTTTTTT
CDR3 protein: CASSLDRYNTGELFF

clone size: many
V gene: TRBV6-2/TRBV6-3
J gene: TRBJ2-2
D gene: -
CDR3 DNA: TGTGCCGGGCGAGGCGGTTCGAACACCGGGGAGCTGTTTTTT
CDR3 protein: CAGRGGSNTGELFF

clone size: -
V gene: TRBV6-2/TRBV6-3
J gene: TRBJ1-2
D gene: -
CDR3 DNA: TGTGCCAGCAGTTACGTCCGGGACGTTGATGGCTACACCTTC
CDR3 protein: CASSYVRDVDGYTF

clone size: many
V gene: TRBV5-1
J gene: TRBJ1-1
D gene: TRBD1
CDR3 DNA: TGCGCCAGCAGCTTCTTGACAGGGGGCGCCGCTGAAGCTTTCTTT
CDR3 protein: CASSFLTGGAAEAFF

clone size: few
V gene: TRBV6-1
J gene: TRBJ1-1
D gene: TRBD1
CDR3 DNA: TGTGCCAGCAGCTTCAGGGGACAGGGTATGAACACTGAAGCTTTCTTT
CDR3 protein: CASSFRGQGMNTEAFF

clone size: many
V gene: TRBV20-1
J gene: TRBJ1-1
D gene: TRBD1
CDR3 DNA: TGCAGTGCCTCACCCAGGGGGCGCGGGAACACTGAAGCTTTCTTT
CDR3 protein: CSASPRGRGNTEAFF